A single sample is the source of the 16 T cell receptor beta chains below, sequenced in a study of vaccination and CD4 T cells after COVID-19. Cultured CD4+ T-cell DNA underwent Oncomine TCR Beta short-read sequencing. TCRdb re-derived calls from the PCR reads in MiXCR, one entry per CDR3 protein. The sample records 3,000 to 4,000 distinct CDR3 sequences, 24% being singletons. Indicated treatment: roughly 11-day PBMC culture with coronavirus spike peptide pools or control peptides (ViraFEST assay). These receptors' antigens are unknown. The source was CD4+ T cells from blood, cultured in vitro, collected after SARS-CoV-2 vaccination. All receptors come from a human donor who had recovered from COVID-19.

This clonotype has more than one count but fewer than ten. DNA for the CDR3: TGTGCCAGCAGGTCACAGGCGAGCACAGATACGCAGTATTTT. It yields the protein CASRSQASTDTQYF. The chain links TRBV7-8 to TRBJ2-3; D may be TRBD1 (5 bases). Trimming cost V 6 bases and J 0 bases, with 10 bases left between them. This CDR3 spans 14 amino acids. Germline V CDR1 and CDR2: SGHVS, FQNEAQ.

The J gene is TRBJ1-2, the V gene TRBV6-2 or TRBV6-3, with 7 bases aligning to TRBD1. Per germline, CDR1 MNHEY and CDR2 SVGEGT. The CDR3 is 14 residues long. V was clipped by 7 bases and J by 7 bases; unmatched bases: 12. CDR3 loop: CASKFDRATRGYTF. The CDR3 coding sequence is TGTGCCAGCAAATTTGACAGGGCGACGCGTGGCTACACCTTC.

Judged by abundance, this clonotype is medium-sized. The chain uses TRBV7-2 and TRBJ1-6, with unresolved D. CDR3 size: 13 residues. Between the trimmed V and J ends, which lost 1 base and 7 bases, there was a span of 5 bases. Germline V gene lookup returns CDR1 SGHTA and CDR2 FQGNSA. The CDR3 sequence: CASSLDYNSPLHF. The CDR3, as DNA: TGTGCCAGCAGCTTAGACTACAATTCACCCCTCCACTTT.

The gene calls are TRBV7-6 and TRBJ1-6, with 7 bases fitting TRBD1. The CDR3 is 18 residues long. The V gene end was trimmed by 5 bases and the J gene end by 0 bases; junction bases not matched to a gene: 10. Germline-derived CDR1 and CDR2 are SGHVS and FNYEAQ. The chain's CDR3 is CASSPGQVRGSYNSPLHF. The CDR3 region has the DNA TGTGCCAGCAGCCCCGGACAGGTTCGCGGCTCCTATAATTCACCCCTCCACTTT.

The J gene is TRBJ1-5, the V gene TRBV6-1; TRBD1 is a possible D gene (6 bases). CDR3 size: 13 residues. Germline loops: CDR1 MNHNS, CDR2 SASEGT. The V gene lost 6 bases and the J gene lost 4 bases, with 10 bases spanning the gap. The CDR3 protein is CASSGQQNQPQHF. In nucleotides, the CDR3 is TGTGCCAGCAGCGGACAGCAGAATCAGCCCCAGCATTTT.

This clonotype appeared a few times. The chain recombines TRBV7-9 with TRBJ1-1, with D hard to call. The CDR3 has 14 residues. V was cut by 2 bases and J by 6 bases, with 13 bases left in between. Germline lookup yields CDR1 SEHNR and CDR2 FQNEAQ (reference sequence). The CDR3 sequence: CASSLNGESSEAFF. The CDR3 coding sequence is TGTGCCAGCAGCTTAAACGGCGAATCATCTGAAGCTTTCTTT.

Concerning this clonotype: With a far larger clone one base away, a read error is the likely cause. The J gene is TRBJ2-7, the V gene TRBV20-1; TRBD1 agrees at 8 bases. CDR3 length: 16 amino acids. The ends lost 2 bases at V and 7 bases at J; junction bases unmatched: 16. CDR1 and CDR2 (germline): DFQATT, SNEGSKA (reference sequence). The CDR3: CSARPVQGARLNEQYF. In DNA form, the CDR3 reads TGCAGTGCTAGACCCGTTCAGGGGGCGAGGTTGAATGAGCAGTACTTC.

The genes are TRBV5-6 and TRBJ2-7; D is undetermined. The CDR3 is 15 residues long. CDR1 and CDR2 from the germline V gene are SGHDT and YYEEEE. V dropped 1 base and J dropped 0 bases, with 11 bases sitting between them. CDR3 sequence reads: CASSLLGYDSYEQYF. For the CDR3, the DNA is TGTGCCAGCAGCTTGTTAGGGTACGACTCCTACGAGCAGTACTTC.

The chain couples TRBV19 to TRBJ1-5, with unresolved D. In germline, CDR1 is LNHDA, CDR2 SQIVND (reference sequence). There are 16 residues in the CDR3. V was pared by 0 bases and J by 4 bases, with 13 bases between. CDR3 DNA: TGTGCCAGTAGTATAGATCCTCGTCCCCCAAATCAGCCCCAGCATTTT. It yields the protein CASSIDPRPPNQPQHF. The entire variable domain, with the rest obtained from reference TRBV19 and TRBJ1-5, is as follows: DGGITQSPKYLFRKEGQNVTLSCEQNLNHDAMYWYRQDPGQGLRLIYYSQIVNDFQKGDIAEGYSVSREKKESFPLTVTSAQKNPTAFYLCASSIDPRPPNQPQHFGDGTRLSIL.

The rearrangement joins TRBV24-1 to TRBJ1-2; 7 bases agree with TRBD1. Unmatched junction bases numbered 2, after V lost 4 bases and J lost 7 bases. This CDR3 is built from 12 residues. From germline, CDR1 is KGHDR and CDR2 SFDVKD. CDR3: CATSERTGGYTF. DNA for the CDR3: TGTGCCACCAGTGAGAGGACAGGTGGCTACACCTTC.

To note about this clonotype: A read error may produce the germline difference seen at one junction end. The J gene is TRBJ1-2, the V gene TRBV6-2 or TRBV6-3; unclear D gene. CDR1 and CDR2 from the germline V gene are MNHEY and SVGEGT. CDR3 size: 15 residues. DNA of the CDR3: TGTGCCAACAGTTACTCTTTGCGGTCTAACTATGGCTACACCTTC. This sequence encodes CANSYSLRSNYGYTF.

There are a few counts of this clonotype. At one of its ends the junction is not consistent with the germline gene, which may arise from a read error. V is TRBV20-1 and J is TRBJ2-1; 8 bases match TRBD1. The CDR3 is 15 residues long. Per germline, CDR1 DFQATT and CDR2 SNEGSKA (reference sequence). CDR3 residues: CSARETGVSYNEQFF. CDR3 nucleotide sequence: TGCAGTGCTCGAGAGACAGGGGTTTCCTACAATGAGCAGTTCTTC.

This clonotype is medium-sized. The chain is built from TRBV24-1 and TRBJ2-5; 10 bases fit TRBD1. The CDR3 extends over 16 amino acids. Germline V gene lookup returns CDR1 KGHDR and CDR2 SFDVKD. V lost 3 bases, J lost 5 bases, and 8 bases stayed unmatched. The DNA of the CDR3 is TGTGCCACCAGTGATGCTGGGACAGGGGCAAAGGAGACCCAGTACTTC. Protein product: CATSDAGTGAKETQYF.

The chain uses TRBV29-1 and TRBJ2-3, with D perhaps matching TRBD1 (6 bases). V was cut by 6 bases and J by 7 bases, with 14 bases left in between. The CDR3 spans 12 residues. The germline V gene encodes CDR1 SQVTM and CDR2 ANQGSEA. The DNA for the CDR3 is TGCAGCGTGGGGGCTTCGGGCAATACGCAGTATTTT. Amino acids: CSVGASGNTQYF.

In this sample, this clonotype turned up a few times. The gene calls are TRBV4-2 and TRBJ2-7; 10 nucleotides align to TRBD2. This CDR3 comprises 17 residues. V lost 1 base to trimming and J lost 0 bases; unmatched junction nucleotides: 6. The germline CDR1 and CDR2 sequences are LGHNA and YNFKEQ. The CDR3 nucleotides read TGTGCCAGCAGCCAAGTAGCGGGGGGCTTGAGCTCCTACGAGCAGTACTTC. It is translated as CASSQVAGGLSSYEQYF.

This clonotype was counted between two and nine times. The chain carries TRBV19 and TRBJ1-2; possibly TRBD1 for D (5 bases). The V gene lost 5 bases and the J gene lost 8 bases, with 12 bases spanning the gap. The CDR3 covers 12 residues. The germline V gene encodes CDR1 LNHDA and CDR2 SQIVND (reference sequence). CDR3 bases: TGTGCCAGTAGTCCTGGGACGGGCGGCTACACCTTC. Encoded protein: CASSPGTGGYTF. Looking up the rest from reference TRBV19 and TRBJ1-2 gives the full variable domain: DGGITQSPKYLFRKEGQNVTLSCEQNLNHDAMYWYRQDPGQGLRLIYYSQIVNDFQKGDIAEGYSVSREKKESFPLTVTSAQKNPTAFYLCASSPGTGGYTFGSGTRLTVV.